These 16 T cell receptor beta chains share one sample of origin, sequenced in a study of T cell responses to AZD1222 COVID-19 vaccine (dated by TCRdb to the early 2020s). The time point label of this sample denotes: baseline before first vaccination. Libraries were built with the immunoSEQ multiplex PCR assay. This is the immuneACCESS table as TCRdb keeps it, with only in-frame sequences that have V and J called. A part of the clones is gone; compared with another copy, unresolved V genes explain less than half, and the rest is unexplained. Within this sample are 95,000 to 150,000 clones, with about 88% of them counted one time only. Of the sample, approximately 9.2% falls within the top ten clones. This sample comprised peripheral blood, obtained on day 0 of AZD1222 vaccination. These receptors all come from an adult in good health.

The V call is TRBV7-8, the J call TRBJ2-7; D may be TRBD1 or TRBD2 (5 bases each). Per germline, CDR1 SGHVS and CDR2 FQNEAQ. The CDR3 length is 17 residues. Trimming pared 3 bases from V and 1 base from J, leaving 19 bases between. This chain's CDR3 is CASSFGGLGAGSYEQYF. The CDR3 bases are TGTGCCAGCAGCTTTGGGGGTCTTGGGGCTGGATCCTACGAGCAGTACTTC. Using reference TRBV7-8 and TRBJ2-7 for the parts outside the CDR3, the full variable domain is GAGVSQSPRYKVAKRGQDVALRCDPISGHVSLFWYQQALGQGPEFLTYFQNEAQLDKSGLPSDRFFAERPEGSVSTLKIQRTQQEDSAVYLCASSFGGLGAGSYEQYFGPGTRLTVT.

The V and J genes are TRBV28 and TRBJ1-5; maybe TRBD1 (5 bases). The V end was cut by 5 bases, the J end by 4 bases, with 18 bases between. This CDR3 has 16 amino acids. From germline, CDR1 is MDHEN and CDR2 SYDVKM. Here the CDR3 DNA reads TGTGCCAGCAGTCGGCGCAGGGTCTATGGGAATCAGCCCCAGCATTTT. It encodes CASSRRRVYGNQPQHF.

V is TRBV7-3 and J is TRBJ2-3; 7 nucleotides align to TRBD1. Germline V CDR1 and CDR2: SGHTA, FQGTGA. The CDR3 is made up of 14 amino acids. V lost 5 bases and J lost 2; bases outside the gene matches: 4. CDR3: CASSKGQTTDTQYF. CDR3 nucleotides: TGTGCCAGCAGCAAGGGACAGACCACAGATACGCAGTATTTT.

The V gene is TRBV7-9, the J gene TRBJ2-7; 9 bases fit TRBD1. This CDR3 has 14 residues. Germline V CDR1 and CDR2: SEHNR, FQNEAQ (reference sequence). With V trimmed by 5 bases and J by 2 bases, 4 bases remained unmatched. CDR3 amino acids: CASSPRDRAYEQYF. As DNA, the CDR3 is TGTGCCAGCAGCCCCCGGGACAGGGCCTACGAGCAGTACTTC.

The chain combines TRBV19 with TRBJ2-7, with 8 nucleotides matching TRBD1. The CDR3 extends over 15 amino acids. Trimming removed 4 bases from V and 5 bases from J; junction bases left unmatched: 10. Germline values: CDR1 LNHDA, CDR2 SQIVND (reference sequence). The CDR3 bases are TGTGCCAGTAGTACCTATCGGACAGGGTTGGACGAGCAGTACTTC. Protein product: CASSTYRTGLDEQYF.

The chain employs TRBV30 and TRBJ1-4; D call uncertain. Trimming stripped 2 bases from V and 7 bases from J, with 5 bases between. The CDR3 spans 11 residues. CDR1 is GTSNPN, CDR2 SVGIG, per germline (reference sequence). The CDR3 loop reads CAWSIREKLFF. CDR3 nucleotides: TGTGCCTGGAGTATACGTGAAAAACTGTTTTTT.

The chain carries TRBV3-1 (or the pseudogene TRBV3-2) and TRBJ2-5; D is possibly TRBD2 (6 bases). V lost 1 base, J lost 2 bases, and 17 bases lay in between. This CDR3 has 17 residues. The germline CDR1 and CDR2 sequences are LGHDT and YNNKEL (reference sequence). The CDR3 sequence is CASSQVPGTRGQETQYF. The DNA for the CDR3 is TGTGCCAGCAGCCAAGTTCCCGGGACTCGCGGACAAGAGACCCAGTACTTC.

The chain has TRBV7-2 and TRBJ2-1, with TRBD2 matching 12 bases. Germline V gene data show CDR1 as SGHTA and CDR2 as FQGNSA. CDR3 size: 15 residues. The V and J ends lost 5 bases and 9 bases, in that order; junction bases with no gene match: 8. The CDR3 region is CASSTGLAGLGEQFF. As DNA, the CDR3 is TGTGCCAGCAGCACTGGACTAGCGGGACTTGGTGAGCAGTTCTTC.

The chain joins TRBV2 to TRBJ1-1; no clear D. CDR3 length: 13 residues. Per the germline V gene, CDR1 is SNHLY and CDR2 is FYNNEI. V lost 5 bases to trimming and J lost 1 base, with 8 bases between them. CDR3 sequence reads: CASSSTENTEAFF. In DNA form, the CDR3 reads TGTGCCAGCAGTTCTACAGAGAACACTGAAGCTTTCTTT.

The V call is TRBV6-5, the J call TRBJ2-7; D may be TRBD1 (5 bases). There are 15 residues in the CDR3. Germline V gene sequence: CDR1 MNHEY, CDR2 SVGAGI. Trimming cost V 4 bases and J 2 bases, with 15 bases left between them. CDR3 region: CASSSGAGLTYEQYF. CDR3 in DNA: TGTGCCAGCAGTTCTGGGGCAGGTCTGACCTACGAGCAGTACTTC.

The chain links TRBV4-1 to TRBJ1-5; 7 bases match TRBD1. The V gene's germline CDR1 is MGHRA and CDR2 YSYEKL. V was pared by 3 bases and J by 1 base, with 6 bases of the junction left unmatched. The CDR3 runs to 16 residues. The CDR3 region is CASSHFTGVSNQPQHF. CDR3 nucleotide sequence: TGCGCCAGCAGCCACTTCACAGGGGTGAGCAATCAGCCCCAGCATTTT.

The rearrangement links TRBV19 to TRBJ2-1, with D unresolved. This CDR3 contains 15 residues. The germline CDR1 and CDR2 sequences are LNHDA and SQIVND (reference sequence). The V end lost 5 bases, the J end lost 0 bases, and 11 bases lay between the germline ends. CDR3 sequence (DNA): TGTGCCAGTAGTGTCGTTTGGAGCTCCTACAATGAGCAGTTCTTC. This encodes CASSVVWSSYNEQFF. The full variable domain, with the rest looked up from reference TRBV19 and TRBJ2-1, is DGGITQSPKYLFRKEGQNVTLSCEQNLNHDAMYWYRQDPGQGLRLIYYSQIVNDFQKGDIAEGYSVSREKKESFPLTVTSAQKNPTAFYLCASSVVWSSYNEQFFGPGTRLTVL.

The V call is TRBV6-5, the J call TRBJ2-7, with 8 bases matching TRBD2. V lost 5 bases, J lost 0 bases, and 3 bases stayed unmatched. The CDR3 has 14 amino acids. Germline CDR1 and CDR2: MNHEY and SVGAGI. Here the CDR3 reads CASSRLAGSYEQYF. The CDR3 region has the DNA TGTGCCAGCAGTCGGCTAGCGGGCTCCTACGAGCAGTACTTC.

As DNA, the CDR3 is TGCGCCAGCAGCGAAGTCCCCGGACTAATCAATGAGCAGTTCTTC. Its translation is CASSEVPGLINEQFF. V usage is TRBV4-1 and J usage is TRBJ2-1; D might be TRBD2 (6 bases). The CDR3 has 15 amino acids. V shed 5 bases and J shed 6 bases, with 17 bases lying between them. CDR1 is MGHRA, CDR2 YSYEKL, per germline.

The rearrangement joins TRBV2 to TRBJ2-3; D gene ambiguous. Trimming took off 5 bases at V and 6 bases at J, with 18 bases between the two ends. The germline gives CDR1 SNHLY, CDR2 FYNNEI. The CDR3 extends over 15 amino acids. CDR3 bases: TGTGCCAGCAGTAGGGATCTCCCGAATACGGATACGCAGTATTTT. Its translation is CASSRDLPNTDTQYF.

The chain has TRBV9 and TRBJ2-3; 7 bases align to TRBD1. Germline CDR1 is SGDLS and CDR2 is YYNGEE. The CDR3 is 17 amino acids. V dropped 2 bases and J dropped 1; count of bases not matched to a gene: 10. The CDR3 sequence: CASSVFIGQAGTDTQYF. DNA of the CDR3: TGTGCCAGCAGCGTTTTCATTGGACAGGCAGGCACAGATACGCAGTATTTT. The full variable domain, rest sourced from reference TRBV9 and TRBJ2-3, is DSGVTQTPKHLITATGQRVTLRCSPRSGDLSVYWYQQSLDQGLQFLIQYYNGEERAKGNILERFSAQQFPDLHSELNLSSLELGDSALYFCASSVFIGQAGTDTQYFGPGTRLTVL.